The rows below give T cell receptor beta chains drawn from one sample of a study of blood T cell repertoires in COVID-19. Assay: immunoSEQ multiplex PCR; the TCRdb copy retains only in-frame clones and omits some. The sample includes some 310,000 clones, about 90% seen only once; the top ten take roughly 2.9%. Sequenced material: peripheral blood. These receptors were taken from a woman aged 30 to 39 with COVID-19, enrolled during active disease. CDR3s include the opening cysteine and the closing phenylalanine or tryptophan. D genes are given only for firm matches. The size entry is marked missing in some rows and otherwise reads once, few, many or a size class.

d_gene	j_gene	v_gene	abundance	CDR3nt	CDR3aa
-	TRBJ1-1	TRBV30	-	TGTGCCTACCTCAGGGGCACTGAAGCTTTCTTT	CAYLRGTEAFF
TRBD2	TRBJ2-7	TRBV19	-	TGTGCCAGTAGTGTGGGACTAGGGCACTACGAGCAGTACTTC	CASSVGLGHYEQYF
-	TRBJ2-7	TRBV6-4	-	TGTGCCAGCAGTTCGGTCGAGCAGTACTTC	CASSSVEQYF
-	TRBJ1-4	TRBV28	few	TGTGCCAGCAGTTTACCGGGGGTTCGTGAAAAACTGTTTTTT	CASSLPGVREKLFF
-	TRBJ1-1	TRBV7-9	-	TGTGCCAGCAGCGGTCAGGGGATGAACACTGAAGCTTTCTTT	CASSGQGMNTEAFF
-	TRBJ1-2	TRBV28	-	TGTGCCAGCAGGCCCCTCGGGGGTACCTACCATGGCTACACCTTC	CASRPLGGTYHGYTF
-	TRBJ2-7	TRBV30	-	TGTGCCTGTCTTGAGGGCAGCTCCTACGAGCAGTACTTC	CACLEGSSYEQYF
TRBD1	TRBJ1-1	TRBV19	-	TGTGCCAGTACTGACAGGGGGATCAGTGAAGCTTTCTTT	CASTDRGISEAFF
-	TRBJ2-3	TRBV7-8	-	TGTGCCAGCAGAGCTTGGAAAGGAGCTACAGATACGCAGTATTTT	CASRAWKGATDTQYF
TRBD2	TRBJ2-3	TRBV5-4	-	TGTGCCAGCAGCCCCACGACCTTACTAGCGGGAGTAACAGATACGCAGTATTTT	CASSPTTLLAGVTDTQYF
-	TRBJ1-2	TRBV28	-	TGTGCCAGCAGTTTATCAGCAGGGCACTATGGCTACACCTTC	CASSLSAGHYGYTF
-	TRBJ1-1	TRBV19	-	TGTGCCAGTAGGGGACACTGGAACACTGAAGCTTTCTTT	CASRGHWNTEAFF
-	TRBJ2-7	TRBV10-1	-	TGCGCCAGCAGTGAGAGGAGGACTATTTACGAGCAGTACTTC	CASSERRTIYEQYF
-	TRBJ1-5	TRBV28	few	TGTGCCAGCAGCCCCTTTAGGGGCTCGAACAATCAGCCCCAGCATTTT	CASSPFRGSNNQPQHF
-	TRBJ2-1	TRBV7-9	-	TGTGCCAGCAGCTCCGAACTTTCCTACAATGAGCAGTTCTTC	CASSSELSYNEQFF
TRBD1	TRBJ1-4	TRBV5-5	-	TGTGCCAGCAGCGTCCGGGACAGTAATGAAAAACTGTTTTTT	CASSVRDSNEKLFF
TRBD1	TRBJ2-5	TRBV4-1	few	TGCGCCAGCAGCCAAGATTTTTCGACAGGGGGGCGGAAGACCCAGTACTTC	CASSQDFSTGGRKTQYF
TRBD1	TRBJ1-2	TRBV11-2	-	TGTGCCAGCAGCTTAGTCAAGAGACAGGGTAACTATGGCTACACCTTC	CASSLVKRQGNYGYTF
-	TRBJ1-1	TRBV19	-	TGTGCCAGTAGTATAGCCGCAGGGAAAAACACTGAAGCTTTCTTT	CASSIAAGKNTEAFF
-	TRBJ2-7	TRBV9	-	TGTGCCAGCAGCGTAAATGCCCTGAGCTACGAGCAGTACTTC	CASSVNALSYEQYF
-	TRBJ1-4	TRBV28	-	TGTGCCAGCAGTCCCTACGCAGGGGAAAATGAAAAACTGTTTTTT	CASSPYAGENEKLFF
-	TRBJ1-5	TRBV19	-	TGTGCCAGTAGTATCGCAGGTCTTAGCAATCAGCCCCAGCATTTT	CASSIAGLSNQPQHF